These 29 T cell receptor beta chains were all obtained from the same sample, sequenced in a study of cytomegalovirus exposure and HLA in healthy donors. The PCR had 60 Vbeta and 13 Jbeta primers. Generated by immunoSEQ multiplex PCR, the TCRdb table keeps only in-frame clones and is missing some. The data contain over 150,000 clones, 70% to 85% of them seen just once; the ten biggest clones take up around 2.1%. Sample: PBMCs. Receptors were obtained from a man in his forties or fifties in good health and CMV-seropositive.

As DNA, the CDR3 is TGCGCCAGCAGCTACAACAACGGGGGGTTCTACGAGCAGTACTTC. This encodes CASSYNNGGFYEQYF. The chain has TRBV5-1 and TRBJ2-7; 7 bases are shared with TRBD2. Germline V CDR1 and CDR2: SGHRS, YFSETQ. The CDR3 covers 15 residues. V was pared by 3 bases and J by 3 bases, with 9 bases of the junction left unmatched.

The chain combines TRBV19 with TRBJ2-5; 11 bases align to TRBD1. Looked up from germline, CDR1 is LNHDA and CDR2 is SQIVND (reference sequence). The CDR3 totals 14 residues. J was trimmed by 5 bases and V by 8 bases; bases with no gene match: 7. DNA for the CDR3: TGTGCCAGTGGAAGGACAGGGGGCATGGAGACCCAGTACTTC. Translated: CASGRTGGMETQYF.

The genes are TRBV27 and TRBJ1-4; 8 bases map to TRBD1. The trim removed 7 bases at V and 5 bases at J, leaving 3 bases unmatched. This CDR3 is built from 13 residues. Germline CDR1 MNHEY, CDR2 SMNVEV (reference sequence). The CDR3 region is CASKRTGNEKLFF. CDR3 DNA sequence: TGTGCCAGCAAAAGGACAGGGAATGAAAAACTGTTTTTT.

The chain has TRBV27 and TRBJ2-2; D is unresolved. Germline V gene lookup returns CDR1 MNHEY and CDR2 SMNVEV (reference sequence). The CDR3 runs 13 residues. Trimming took off 5 bases at V and 1 base at J, with 5 bases between the two ends. The DNA of the CDR3 is TGTGCCAGCAGTAACAGGAACACCGGGGAGCTGTTTTTT. Residues: CASSNRNTGELFF.

The V and J genes are TRBV5-4 and TRBJ2-7; 10 nucleotides agree with TRBD2. This CDR3 spans 16 amino acids. Germline CDR1 and CDR2: SGHNT and YYREEE (reference sequence). Unmatched junction bases numbered 5, after V lost 0 bases and J lost 2 bases. CDR3 sequence (DNA): TGTGCCAGCAGCTTGGGACTAGCGGGCCCGACCTACGAGCAGTACTTC. Protein product: CASSLGLAGPTYEQYF.

The V gene is TRBV11-2, the J gene TRBJ1-1; D possibly corresponds to TRBD1 (6 bases). V shed 1 base and J shed 5 bases, with 11 bases lying between them. Per the germline V gene, CDR1 is SGHAT and CDR2 is FQNNGV. The CDR3 is 14 residues long. As DNA, the CDR3 is TGTGCCAGCAGCTTAGCGGGCAGGGGAACTGAAGCTTTCTTT. This codes for CASSLAGRGTEAFF.

This chain uses TRBV10-1 with TRBJ2-2, with 10 bases lining up with TRBD1. CDR1 is WNHNN, CDR2 SYGVQD, per germline (reference sequence). The CDR3 spans 18 residues. Trimming at V came to 10 bases and at J to 6 bases, leaving 20 bases not matched to a gene. CDR3 in amino acids: CAIPPGQGLGGLPGELFF. CDR3 coding DNA: TGCGCCATTCCCCCGGGACAGGGGTTGGGGGGTTTACCCGGGGAGCTGTTTTTT.

This sequence joins TRBV28 and TRBJ1-2, with unresolved D. Trimming stripped 5 bases from V and 4 bases from J, with 14 bases between. This CDR3 contains 14 residues. CDR1 is MDHEN and CDR2 is SYDVKM in the germline V gene. The CDR3 here is CASSPRQNLYGYTF. In nucleotides, the CDR3 is TGTGCCAGCAGTCCCCGCCAGAACCTCTATGGCTACACCTTC.

J is TRBJ2-6 and V is TRBV14; 7 positions agree with TRBD2. There are 22 residues in the CDR3. V lost 4 bases to trimming and J lost 4 bases; unmatched junction nucleotides: 25. Germline V gene lookup returns CDR1 SGHDN and CDR2 FVKESK. The CDR3 loop is CASSLDIWGTISGGSGANVLTF. The CDR3 DNA follows: TGTGCCAGCAGCCTCGACATCTGGGGCACGATTTCGGGGGGTTCCGGGGCCAACGTCCTGACTTTC.

This clone was counted only a few times. This chain links TRBV10-3 with TRBJ2-5; 12 nucleotides agree with TRBD2. The germline gives CDR1 ENHRY, CDR2 SYGVKD. The trim removed 5 bases at V and 2 bases at J, leaving 3 bases unmatched. The CDR3 length is 15 residues. The CDR3 DNA is TGTGCCATCAGTCCCGGACTAGCGGGGCAAGAGACCCAGTACTTC. Amino acids: CAISPGLAGQETQYF.

This clone was detected only once. The rearrangement joins TRBV14 to TRBJ1-6; D call uncertain. Germline V CDR1 and CDR2: SGHDN, FVKESK. Trimming took off 1 base at V and 9 bases at J, with 10 bases between the two ends. The CDR3 contains 14 residues. CDR3 sequence: CASSQGRDLSPLHF. The DNA of the CDR3 is TGTGCCAGCAGCCAAGGTCGAGATCTTTCACCCCTCCACTTT.

J is TRBJ1-1 and V is TRBV7-2, with a possible D match to TRBD1 (5 bases). The CDR3 has 14 residues. The germline V gene has CDR1 SGHTA and CDR2 FQGNSA. V lost 2 bases and J 0 bases, leaving 7 bases between the germline ends. The CDR3 DNA sequence: TGTGCCAGCAGCTTAAACAGGCTGAACACTGAAGCTTTCTTT. Translating it yields CASSLNRLNTEAFF.

The V call is TRBV7-5, the J call TRBJ2-3; the table gives TRBD2 as D, unverified against the DNA. TRBV7-5 is labeled a pseudogene. The CDR3 is made up of 15 amino acids. The CDR3 sequence is CARSSSGGRTDTQYF. The CDR3, as DNA: TGTGCCAGAAGCTCTAGCGGGGGCCGCACAGATACGCAGTATTTT.

This clone occurred a few times. CDR3: CASSRGQGNEKLFF. The CDR3 DNA reads as TGCGCCAGCAGCCGAGGACAGGGGAATGAAAAACTGTTTTTT. This rearrangement joins TRBV4-3 to TRBJ1-4; 9 nucleotides align to TRBD1. The V and J ends lost 4 bases and 5 bases, in that order; junction bases with no gene match: 2. The CDR3 spans 14 residues. CDR1 is LGHNA and CDR2 is YSLEER in the germline V gene.

This chain links TRBV29-1 with TRBJ1-1; no reliable D call. Germline CDR1 is SQVTM and CDR2 is ANQGSEA. The CDR3 spans 12 residues. Trimming took 8 bases from V and 0 from J, leaving 10 bases between them. CDR3 protein: CSSTRVNTEAFF. The CDR3, as DNA: TGCAGCTCGACCCGGGTGAACACTGAAGCTTTCTTT.

The chain employs TRBV2 and TRBJ2-1; D gene unclear. Germline V CDR1 and CDR2: SNHLY, FYNNEI. The germline V and J ends were trimmed by 7 bases and 0 bases, with 7 bases remaining between them. The CDR3 is made up of 13 amino acids. This CDR3 reads CASKRSSYNEQFF. The CDR3 DNA follows: TGTGCCAGCAAACGTAGCTCCTACAATGAGCAGTTCTTC.

This clone was seen a handful of times. Sequence at one end of the junction differs from germline and may be a read error. The CDR3 protein is CASRLGGVNSPLHF. CDR3 DNA: TGTGCCAGCCGCTTGGGAGGGGTTAATTCACCCCTCCACTTT. This chain links TRBV7-9 with TRBJ1-6, with a tentative D call TRBD1 (5 bases). CDR3 length: 14 amino acids. Germline V CDR1 and CDR2: SEHNR, FQNEAQ (reference sequence).

This sequence joins TRBV4-2 and TRBJ2-5; TRBD2 might be the D (5 bases). V shed 5 bases and J shed 5 bases, with 18 bases lying between them. Per germline, CDR1 LGHNA and CDR2 YNFKEQ. The CDR3 runs to 15 residues. The CDR3 DNA reads TGTGCCAGCAGCTCCCGCCTGGCGGGTGAGGAGACCCAGTACTTC. Translated, it gives CASSSRLAGEETQYF.

The rearrangement links TRBV4-1 to TRBJ1-3, with TRBD1 as a possible D gene (6 bases). The CDR3 consists of 18 residues. The germline gives CDR1 MGHRA, CDR2 YSYEKL. V was pared by 0 bases and J by 0 bases, with 15 bases between. The CDR3 coding sequence is TGCGCCAGCAGCCAAGACTGGGGGCCGATGAGCTCTGGAAACACCATATATTTT. Amino acid sequence: CASSQDWGPMSSGNTIYF.

The V and J genes are TRBV14 and TRBJ1-2, with 9 bases that match TRBD1. CDR1 and CDR2 from the germline V gene are SGHDN and FVKESK. CDR3 size: 14 residues. Trimming took 4 bases from V and 8 from J; bases not matched to a gene: 8. The CDR3 protein is CASSLQRQGGGYTF. CDR3 sequence (DNA): TGTGCCAGCAGCCTACAGAGACAGGGGGGAGGCTACACCTTC. Full variable domain (remainder filled in from reference TRBV14 and TRBJ1-2): EAGVTQFPSHSVIEKGQTVTLRCDPISGHDNLYWYRRVMGKEIKFLLHFVKESKQDESGMPNNRFLAERTGGTYSTLKVQPAELEDSGVYFCASSLQRQGGGYTFGSGTRLTVV.

This clone showed up just once. This rearrangement joins TRBV29-1 to TRBJ2-5, with D perhaps TRBD2 (6 bases). The CDR3 runs to 14 residues. The V and J ends lost 6 bases and 5 bases respectively, with 19 bases between them. Germline V gene data show CDR1 as SQVTM and CDR2 as ANQGSEA. The CDR3 here is CSVVRGSYWETQYF. CDR3 sequence (DNA): TGCAGCGTCGTCCGGGGGAGTTATTGGGAGACCCAGTACTTC.

The V gene is TRBV18, the J gene TRBJ2-3; unclear D gene. Germline-derived CDR1 and CDR2 are KGHSH and LQKENI. This CDR3 is 13 amino acids long. V lost 4 bases and J lost 6, with 11 bases in between. The CDR3, as DNA: TGTGCCAGCTCACAATCCCCCTCCGATACGCAGTATTTT. This translates into CASSQSPSDTQYF.

J is TRBJ2-2 and V is TRBV7-2; 13 bases are shared with TRBD2. The germline CDR1 and CDR2 sequences are SGHTA and FQGNSA. The CDR3 runs to 17 residues. With 6 bases clipped from V and 0 bases from J, the junction kept 4 bases outside the gene matches. CDR3 residues: CASRQTSGGPNTGELFF. The CDR3 nucleotides are TGTGCCAGCAGGCAGACTAGCGGGGGGCCGAACACCGGGGAGCTGTTTTTT.

The rearrangement uses TRBV7-3 and TRBJ2-3; TRBD2 matches at 8 bases. This CDR3 is 14 amino acids long. Trimming at V came to 4 bases and at J to 4 bases, leaving 4 bases not matched to a gene. The germline gives CDR1 SGHTA, CDR2 FQGTGA. The DNA for the CDR3 is TGTGCCAGCAGCTCTTCGCGGGGGGCAGATACGCAGTATTTT. It encodes CASSSSRGADTQYF.

This chain joins TRBV5-5 and TRBJ1-6; D call uncertain. The CDR3 is made up of 15 amino acids. V gave up 1 base and J gave up 8 bases, with 13 bases separating them. Germline V CDR1 and CDR2: SGHKS, YYEKEE (reference sequence). This chain's CDR3 is CASSLMGDLYSPLHF. CDR3 sequence (DNA): TGTGCCAGCAGCTTGATGGGAGACTTATATTCACCCCTCCACTTT.

The chain uses TRBV20-1 and TRBJ1-2; D call uncertain. CDR1 and CDR2 (germline): DFQATT, SNEGSKA (reference sequence). Trimming removed 6 bases from V and 9 bases from J, with 14 bases in between. The CDR3 length is 11 residues. CDR3 coding DNA: TGCAGTGCCAGGTACGGGAGAAGCTACACCTTC. Residues: CSARYGRSYTF.

This chain joins TRBV2 and TRBJ2-3, with TRBD2 matching over 10 bases. This CDR3 has 16 residues. J gave up 5 bases and V 7 bases, and 12 bases lay outside the gene matches. Germline V gives CDR1 SNHLY, CDR2 FYNNEI. CDR3 bases: TGTGCCAGCAAGCGAACCACTAGCGGGGCAGGAGATACGCAGTATTTT. It specifies CASKRTTSGAGDTQYF.

The rearrangement joins TRBV6-6 to TRBJ1-2; D perhaps matches TRBD1 (6 bases). Deletions cut 5 bases from V and 4 bases from J, with 11 bases between. This CDR3 region has 13 residues. Germline V gene lookup returns CDR1 MNHNY and CDR2 SVGAGI (reference sequence). CDR3 DNA: TGTGCCAGCAGTCAGGACAGCTCCTATGGCTACACCTTC. It is translated as CASSQDSSYGYTF.

This clone showed up just once. The germline gene is not matched at one end of the junction; a read error may be the cause. This chain links TRBV19 with TRBJ2-7; maybe TRBD2 (6 bases). There are 13 residues in the CDR3. Germline CDR1 reads LNHDA; CDR2 reads SQIVND (reference sequence). The CDR3 here is CASSIEAGGAFAF. CDR3 nucleotides: TGTGCCAGTAGTATAGAGGCCGGAGGGGCGTTCGCTTTC.